The 31 T cell receptor beta chains below all came from one sample that was sequenced in a study of early T cells in non-severe SARS-CoV-2 infection. Each CDR3 protein is one row after TCRdb ran MiXCR on the 5' RACE reads. The table records 70,000 to 85,000 distinct CDR3 sequences, about 12% of them present only once. The sample consisted of whole blood. These TCRs come from an adult who was a healthcare worker with PCR-confirmed SARS-CoV-2 infection or an uninfected control (not recorded which).

This clonotype was picked up a small number of times. CDR3 in amino acids: CASSFRGNYGYTF. CDR3 bases: TGTGCCAGCAGTTTCCGCGGGAACTATGGCTACACCTTC. The chain couples TRBV12-3 or TRBV12-4 to TRBJ1-2; D gene unclear. The CDR3 loop spans 13 amino acids. V shed 3 bases and J shed 2 bases, with 7 bases lying between them.

The sample holds one count of this clonotype. J is TRBJ2-2 and V is TRBV5-5; 8 nucleotides agree with TRBD2. This CDR3 is 18 amino acids long. In germline, CDR1 is SGHKS, CDR2 YYEKEE (reference sequence). Trimming cost V 0 bases and J 0 bases; bases outside gene matches: 7. The CDR3 region has the DNA TGTGCCAGCAGCTTGGAGAGAACTAGCGGTACGAACACCGGGGAGCTGTTTTTT. It yields the protein CASSLERTSGTNTGELFF.

The chain carries TRBV29-1 and TRBJ1-2; D is undetermined. The ends were cut back, 3 bases at V and 8 bases at J, with 13 bases in the middle. Per germline, CDR1 SQVTM and CDR2 ANQGSEA. The CDR3 spans 12 residues. The CDR3 spells CSVESVLEGYTF. In DNA form, the CDR3 reads TGCAGCGTTGAGTCAGTCCTCGAAGGCTACACCTTC.

This sequence joins TRBV11-1 and TRBJ1-1, with 8 bases identical to TRBD1. V was pared by 4 bases and J by 0 bases, with 4 bases of the junction left unmatched. CDR3 length equals 15 residues. The germline CDR1 and CDR2 sequences are SGHAT and FQDESV (reference sequence). CDR3 loop: CASSSQGAVNTEAFF. In nucleotides, the CDR3 is TGTGCCAGCAGCTCCCAGGGGGCCGTGAACACTGAAGCTTTCTTT. The whole variable domain, filled in from reference TRBV11-1 and TRBJ1-1, reads EAEVAQSPRYKITEKSQAVAFWCDPISGHATLYWYRQILGQGPELLVQFQDESVVDDSQLPKDRFSAERLKGVDSTLKIQPAELGDSAMYLCASSSQGAVNTEAFFGQGTRLTVV.

This clonotype was found a few times. This chain uses TRBV18 with TRBJ1-1, with D possibly matching TRBD1 (6 bases). Germline V CDR1 and CDR2: KGHSH, LQKENI. V was cut by 6 bases and J by 2 bases, with 19 bases left in between. The CDR3 sequence is 16 residues long. The CDR3 region is CASSPFAGAKNTEAFF. The CDR3 region has the DNA TGTGCCAGCTCCCCGTTCGCGGGGGCCAAAAACACTGAAGCTTTCTTT. The full variable domain, with the rest looked up from reference TRBV18 and TRBJ1-1, is NAGVMQNPRHLVRRRGQEARLRCSPMKGHSHVYWYRQLPEEGLKFMVYLQKENIIDESGMPKERFSAEFPKEGPSILRIQQVVRGDSAAYFCASSPFAGAKNTEAFFGQGTRLTVV.

This clonotype was seen only a few times. This rearrangement joins TRBV5-1 to TRBJ2-1, with D perhaps TRBD1 or TRBD2 (6 bases each). The germline V gene encodes CDR1 SGHRS and CDR2 YFSETQ. The V and J ends lost 4 bases and 8 bases respectively, with 13 bases between them. The CDR3 loop spans 13 amino acids. CDR3 sequence reads: CASSHPGGDEQFF. For the CDR3, the DNA is TGCGCCAGCAGCCACCCCGGGGGCGATGAGCAGTTCTTC. Full variable domain (outside the CDR3, taken from reference TRBV5-1 and TRBJ2-1): KAGVTQTPRYLIKTRGQQVTLSCSPISGHRSVSWYQQTPGQGLQFLFEYFSETQRNKGNFPGRFSGRQFSNSRSEMNVSTLELGDSALYLCASSHPGGDEQFFGPGTRLTVL.

This chain connects TRBV29-1 to TRBJ2-1, with 9 bases identical to TRBD2. Unmatched junction bases numbered 13, after V lost 2 bases and J lost 5 bases. Looked up from germline, CDR1 is SQVTM and CDR2 is ANQGSEA. The CDR3 spans 17 residues. CDR3 nucleotides: TGCAGCGTTGAATTCCCGCTGGCTAGCGGGGCGGACAATGAGCAGTTCTTC. It specifies CSVEFPLASGADNEQFF.

This clonotype occurred a few times. The chain carries TRBV7-2 and TRBJ1-1; maybe TRBD1 (6 bases). The germline V and J ends were trimmed by 1 base and 4 bases, with 10 bases remaining between them. Germline-derived CDR1 and CDR2 are SGHTA and FQGNSA. The CDR3 has 14 amino acids. The CDR3 loop reads CASSLVGGATEAFF. In DNA form, the CDR3 reads TGTGCCAGCAGCTTAGTAGGGGGGGCCACTGAAGCTTTCTTT.

This clonotype has just a few counts. The chain is built from TRBV6-2 or TRBV6-3 and TRBJ2-3; perhaps D is TRBD1 or TRBD2 (5 bases each). Germline V gene lookup returns CDR1 MNHEY and CDR2 SVGEGT. The V end was cut by 7 bases, the J end by 5 bases, with 16 bases between. The CDR3 totals 14 residues. The CDR3, as DNA: TGTGCCAGCACCGAGGGGCTACGGGGAGATACGCAGTATTTT. Its protein product is CASTEGLRGDTQYF.

The chain carries TRBV6-2 or TRBV6-3 and TRBJ1-5; TRBD1 aligns across 8 bases. The CDR3 extends over 15 amino acids. Germline V gene sequence: CDR1 MNHEY, CDR2 SVGEGT. The J segment lost 3 bases and the V segment lost 2 bases, leaving 3 bases of the junction unmatched. The CDR3 loop reads CASSYGTGTNQPQHF. DNA for the CDR3: TGTGCCAGCAGTTACGGGACAGGCACCAATCAGCCCCAGCATTTT.

The chain is built from TRBV5-1 and TRBJ2-1; D unresolved. V lost 6 bases and J lost 0, with 10 bases in between. Per the germline V gene, CDR1 is SGHRS and CDR2 is YFSETQ. The CDR3 runs to 14 residues. The CDR3 sequence: CASTDVSSYNEQFF. The CDR3 DNA follows: TGCGCCAGCACCGACGTTAGCTCCTACAATGAGCAGTTCTTC.

The sample holds many counts of this clonotype. This chain connects TRBV5-1 to TRBJ2-6, with unresolved D. The CDR3 has 14 residues. Germline V gene sequence: CDR1 SGHRS, CDR2 YFSETQ. Trimming removed 4 bases at V and 0 bases at J, with 5 bases between. The CDR3 nucleotides read TGCGCCAGCAGCCCCGCCTCTGGGGCCAACGTCCTGACTTTC. It translates to CASSPASGANVLTF.

This clonotype was counted a few times. The CDR3 DNA follows: TGTGCCAGCAGCGCAACTAAAGACGCGAACACCGGGGAGCTGTTTTTT. Translated: CASSATKDANTGELFF. This rearrangement joins TRBV11-2 to TRBJ2-2, with D unresolved. The V gene's germline CDR1 is SGHAT and CDR2 FQNNGV. The length of the CDR3 is 16 residues. The V end lost 5 bases, the J end lost 0 bases, and 13 bases lay between the germline ends.

This clonotype was detected a few times. The V and J genes are TRBV7-8 and TRBJ2-2; D gene unclear. The length of the CDR3 is 13 residues. Looked up from germline, CDR1 is SGHVS and CDR2 is FQNEAQ. V was shortened by 3 bases and J by 2 bases, with 4 bases between the two germline ends. CDR3 region: CASSFLNTGELFF. CDR3 coding DNA: TGTGCCAGCAGCTTCCTAAACACCGGGGAGCTGTTTTTT.

The chain links TRBV7-2 to TRBJ1-5, with 11 bases identical to TRBD1. V dropped 5 bases and J dropped 7; count of bases not matched to a gene: 4. CDR1 and CDR2 from the germline V gene are SGHTA and FQGNSA. CDR3 length equals 14 residues. The CDR3, as DNA: TGTGCCAGCAGCAAGGACAGGGGGCAACAGCCCCAGCATTTT. Amino acid sequence: CASSKDRGQQPQHF.

V is TRBV6-1 and J is TRBJ1-3; D ambiguous. This CDR3 comprises 16 residues. V was clipped by 4 bases and J by 0 bases, with 13 bases between them. Germline V gene data show CDR1 as MNHNS and CDR2 as SASEGT. The CDR3 DNA is TGTGCCAGCAGTGGGGTTGGGTCCTTCTCTGGAAACACCATATATTTT. This encodes CASSGVGSFSGNTIYF.

This clonotype was observed a few times. The chain joins TRBV7-2 to TRBJ1-5; tentatively, D is TRBD1 (5 bases). Germline V lookup: CDR1 SGHTA, CDR2 FQGNSA. The CDR3 contains 12 residues. V was trimmed by 8 bases and J by 7 bases, leaving 12 bases between them. The CDR3 region is CASGQTGQPQHF. The DNA for the CDR3 is TGTGCCAGCGGACAAACGGGGCAGCCCCAGCATTTT. Supplemented by reference TRBV7-2 and TRBJ1-5, the full variable domain reads GAGVSQSPSNKVTEKGKDVELRCDPISGHTALYWYRQSLGQGLEFLIYFQGNSAPDKSGLPSDRFSAERTGGSVSTLTIQRTQQEDSAVYLCASGQTGQPQHFGDGTRLSIL.

CDR3 coding DNA: TGTGCCAGCAGCCGATCGCAGACTAGCGGGAGTGCTGAGACCCAGTACTTC. This codes for CASSRSQTSGSAETQYF. The chain couples TRBV12-3 or TRBV12-4 to TRBJ2-5; TRBD2 matches 12 bases. The CDR3 sequence is 17 residues long. After removal of 6 bases from V and 5 bases from J, the junction contained 13 bases not matched to a gene.

The chain joins TRBV18 to TRBJ2-1; D not certain. The ends were cut back, 2 bases at V and 9 bases at J, with 11 bases in the middle. This CDR3 region has 13 residues. The germline gives CDR1 KGHSH, CDR2 LQKENI. This CDR3 reads CASSPTCGGEQFF. The CDR3 nucleotides read TGTGCCAGCTCACCAACTTGTGGCGGTGAGCAGTTCTTC. Looking up the rest from reference TRBV18 and TRBJ2-1 gives the full variable domain: NAGVMQNPRHLVRRRGQEARLRCSPMKGHSHVYWYRQLPEEGLKFMVYLQKENIIDESGMPKERFSAEFPKEGPSILRIQQVVRGDSAAYFCASSPTCGGEQFFGPGTRLTVL.

J is TRBJ1-2 and V is TRBV7-2; D is ambiguous. Trimming removed 2 bases at V and 4 bases at J, with 23 bases between. The CDR3 is 18 amino acids. Germline lookup yields CDR1 SGHTA and CDR2 FQGNSA. Written as DNA, the CDR3 is TGTGCCAGCAGCTTAAAGGGATCGGCAGACCTTGTTAGCTATGGCTACACCTTC. This encodes CASSLKGSADLVSYGYTF. Variable domain in full (rest from reference TRBV7-2 and TRBJ1-2): GAGVSQSPSNKVTEKGKDVELRCDPISGHTALYWYRQSLGQGLEFLIYFQGNSAPDKSGLPSDRFSAERTGGSVSTLTIQRTQQEDSAVYLCASSLKGSADLVSYGYTFGSGTRLTVV.

CDR3 DNA sequence: TGCGCCAGCAGGGAAACTGGGGGGACCCAGTACTTC. This sequence encodes CASRETGGTQYF. V usage is TRBV5-1 and J usage is TRBJ2-5; D could derive from TRBD1 or TRBD2 (5 bases each). The CDR3 is 12 amino acids. Germline values: CDR1 SGHRS, CDR2 YFSETQ. Between the trimmed V and J ends, which lost 5 bases and 7 bases, there was a span of 12 bases.

This clonotype was found a few times. The rearrangement links TRBV3-1 to TRBJ1-4; D is ambiguous. This CDR3 contains 13 residues. V lost 3 bases and J 8 bases, leaving 10 bases between the germline ends. Per the germline V gene, CDR1 is LGHDT and CDR2 is YNNKEL (reference sequence). The CDR3 reads CASSHLGGEKLFF. Written as DNA, the CDR3 is TGTGCCAGCAGCCATCTCGGCGGCGAAAAACTGTTTTTT.

The chain is built from TRBV6-2 or TRBV6-3 and TRBJ1-1; tentative D call: TRBD1 (6 bases). This CDR3 has 14 residues. Trimming left V 7 bases short and J 4 bases short, with 16 bases between. The germline CDR1 and CDR2 sequences are MNHEY and SVGEGT. The CDR3 nucleotides read TGTGCCAGCACCATAGACAGGACGGGCACTGAAGCTTTCTTT. Protein: CASTIDRTGTEAFF.

This chain connects TRBV7-3 to TRBJ2-3, with TRBD1 matching 10 bases. The CDR3 contains 15 residues. Germline assignment: CDR1 SGHTA and CDR2 FQGTGA. Trimming at V came to 3 bases and at J to 3 bases, leaving 3 bases not matched to a gene. CDR3 amino acids: CASSFGQGETDTQYF. The CDR3 region has the DNA TGTGCCAGCAGCTTCGGACAGGGGGAGACAGATACGCAGTATTTT.

Only a few counts were recorded for this clonotype. This chain links TRBV30 with TRBJ2-2; no firm D call. Germline values: CDR1 GTSNPN, CDR2 SVGIG (reference sequence). The V gene lost 0 bases and the J gene lost 1 base, with 9 bases spanning the gap. The CDR3 loop spans 15 amino acids. The CDR3 DNA is TGTGCCTGGAGTGTACTCGGGTTGAACACCGGGGAGCTGTTTTTT. Protein product: CAWSVLGLNTGELFF.

This clonotype was detected ten times or more. V gene TRBV13 combines with J gene TRBJ1-2, with a possible D match to TRBD1 (6 bases). Trimming removed 4 bases at V and 4 bases at J, with 16 bases between. The CDR3 has 15 amino acids. Germline CDR1 PRHDT, CDR2 FYEKMQ (reference sequence). CDR3 residues: CASSSLLRQAYGYTF. CDR3 nucleotides: TGTGCCAGCAGCTCCTTACTAAGACAGGCCTATGGCTACACCTTC.

A few counts support this clonotype. The chain is built from TRBV5-1 and TRBJ1-1; unclear D gene. With 8 bases removed from V and 1 base from J, the gap between germline ends came to 18 bases. CDR1 and CDR2 (germline): SGHRS, YFSETQ. There are 15 residues in the CDR3. The CDR3 sequence is CASTKTPMANTEAFF. The CDR3, as DNA: TGCGCCAGTACGAAAACTCCAATGGCGAACACTGAAGCTTTCTTT.

The V call is TRBV29-1, the J call TRBJ1-5, with TRBD1 as a possible D gene (5 bases). This CDR3 is 14 amino acids long. CDR1 is SQVTM and CDR2 is ANQGSEA in the germline V gene. The V end was cut by 7 bases, the J end by 2 bases, with 15 bases between. In nucleotides, the CDR3 is TGCAGCGCCCAGTGGGGCGGCGGCAATCAGCCCCAGCATTTT. This codes for CSAQWGGGNQPQHF.

This clonotype turned up a few times. The chain is built from TRBV10-3 and TRBJ2-1, with 8 bases fitting TRBD2. This CDR3 is built from 19 residues. After removal of 4 bases from V and 0 bases from J, the junction contained 14 bases not matched to a gene. Germline V gene sequence: CDR1 ENHRY, CDR2 SYGVKD. The DNA for the CDR3 is TGTGCCATCAGTGGATCATTCTTAACTAGCGGTAGCTCCTACAATGAGCAGTTCTTC. It yields the protein CAISGSFLTSGSSYNEQFF.

This rearrangement joins TRBV5-1 to TRBJ2-2; 7 bases are a match to TRBD2. J lost 0 bases, V lost 4 bases, and 6 bases had no gene match. The CDR3 consists of 16 residues. In germline, CDR1 is SGHRS, CDR2 YFSETQ. The DNA of the CDR3 is TGCGCCAGCAGCCCCTTGGGGGGGTCGAACACCGGGGAGCTGTTTTTT. This gives the protein CASSPLGGSNTGELFF.

This clonotype was observed a handful of times. The rearrangement joins TRBV20-1 to TRBJ2-1, with 8 positions matching TRBD2. The V gene's germline CDR1 is DFQATT and CDR2 SNEGSKA (reference sequence). The CDR3 length is 16 residues. Trimming removed 0 bases from V and 9 bases from J; junction bases left unmatched: 13. CDR3 sequence reads: CSARDPAGDPGGEQFF. CDR3 in DNA: TGCAGTGCTAGAGATCCAGCGGGAGACCCGGGGGGTGAGCAGTTCTTC.